The source of this T cell receptor (beta chain) is a study of blood T cell repertoires in COVID-19. Overall study: The origin of the acute and convalescent COVID-19 samples was the United States, Italy and Spain. The analysed material was cDNA or gDNA that came from T cells, B-cell-depleted T cells, or PBMCs.

This CDR3 is 17 amino acids long. The ends were cut back, 4 bases at V and 7 bases at J, with 23 bases in the middle. CDR1 and CDR2 (germline): KGHDR, SFDVKD. Original handling: Estimated nucleated cell counts came from reference gene primer amplification. The method was immunoSEQ multiplex PCR; TCRdb's version includes in-frame clones alone and lacks a portion of them. V, J and clone size derive from that table, while D and trimming were established from the DNA sequence. The data hold 70,000 to 85,000 clones, with about 83% observed a single time. This receptor was obtained from a man older than 75 with active or convalescent COVID-19. Sequencing was done on a sample of peripheral blood. The chain links TRBV24-1 to TRBJ2-3, with a weak D call TRBD2 (6 bases). The chain's CDR3 is CATSDSQYSGERNTQYF. DNA of the CDR3: TGTGCCACCAGTGACTCCCAATACTCGGGAGAGAGAAATACGCAGTATTTT.